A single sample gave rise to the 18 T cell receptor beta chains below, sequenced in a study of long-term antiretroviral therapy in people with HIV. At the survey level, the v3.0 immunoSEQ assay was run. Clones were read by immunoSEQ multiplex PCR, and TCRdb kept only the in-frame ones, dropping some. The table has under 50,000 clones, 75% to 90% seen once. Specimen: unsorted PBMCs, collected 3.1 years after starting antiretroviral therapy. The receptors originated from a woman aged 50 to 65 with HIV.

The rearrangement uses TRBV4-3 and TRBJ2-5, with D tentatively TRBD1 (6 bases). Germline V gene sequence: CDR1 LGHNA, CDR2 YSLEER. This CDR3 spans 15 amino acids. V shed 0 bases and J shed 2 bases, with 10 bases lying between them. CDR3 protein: CASSQDRTDQETQYF. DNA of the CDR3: TGCGCCAGCAGCCAAGATAGGACAGATCAAGAGACCCAGTACTTC.

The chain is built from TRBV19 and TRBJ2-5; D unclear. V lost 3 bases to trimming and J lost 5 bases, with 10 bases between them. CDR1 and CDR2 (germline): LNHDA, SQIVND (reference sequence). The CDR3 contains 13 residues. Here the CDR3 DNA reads TGTGCCAGTAGTATGGGCTACGTGGAGACCCAGTACTTC. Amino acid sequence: CASSMGYVETQYF.

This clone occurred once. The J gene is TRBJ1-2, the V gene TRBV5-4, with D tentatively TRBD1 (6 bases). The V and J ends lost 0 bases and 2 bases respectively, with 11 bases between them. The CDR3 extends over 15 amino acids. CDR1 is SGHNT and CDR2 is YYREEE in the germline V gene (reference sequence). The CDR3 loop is CASSLAQQGNYGYTF. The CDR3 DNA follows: TGTGCCAGCAGCTTGGCCCAACAGGGAAACTATGGCTACACCTTC.

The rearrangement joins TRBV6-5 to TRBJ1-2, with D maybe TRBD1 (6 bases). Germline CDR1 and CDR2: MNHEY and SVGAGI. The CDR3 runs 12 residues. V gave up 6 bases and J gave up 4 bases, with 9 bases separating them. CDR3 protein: CASRRGIYGYTF. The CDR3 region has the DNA TGTGCCAGCAGGAGGGGGATCTATGGCTACACCTTC.

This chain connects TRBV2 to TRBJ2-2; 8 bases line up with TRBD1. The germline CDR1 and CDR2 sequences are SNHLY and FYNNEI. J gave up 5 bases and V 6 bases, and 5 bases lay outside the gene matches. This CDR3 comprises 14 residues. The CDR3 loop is CASRDRTGTGELFF. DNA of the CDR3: TGTGCCAGCAGGGACAGGACAGGGACCGGGGAGCTGTTTTTT.

The DNA of the CDR3 is TGCGCCAGCAGCTCCGCCACGGGGGATCGCTCCTACGAGCAGTACTTC. Translated, it gives CASSSATGDRSYEQYF. The chain combines TRBV5-1 with TRBJ2-7; perhaps TRBD2 as D (6 bases). Trimming left V 3 bases short and J 0 bases short, with 16 bases between. Germline CDR1 and CDR2: SGHRS and YFSETQ. This CDR3 comprises 16 residues.

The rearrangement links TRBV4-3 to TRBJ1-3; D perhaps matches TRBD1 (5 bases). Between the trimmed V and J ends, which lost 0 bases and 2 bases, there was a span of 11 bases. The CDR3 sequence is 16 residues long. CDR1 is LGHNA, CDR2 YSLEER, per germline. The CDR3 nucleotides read TGCGCCAGCAGCCAAGACAGGGAACGAGCTGGAAACACCATATATTTT. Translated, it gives CASSQDRERAGNTIYF.

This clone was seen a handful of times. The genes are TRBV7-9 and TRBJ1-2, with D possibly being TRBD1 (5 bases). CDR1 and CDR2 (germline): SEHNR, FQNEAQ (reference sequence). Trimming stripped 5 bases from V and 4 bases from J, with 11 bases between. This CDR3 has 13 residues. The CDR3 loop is CASSLREGYGYTF. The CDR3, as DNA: TGTGCCAGCAGCCTCAGGGAAGGCTATGGCTACACCTTC.

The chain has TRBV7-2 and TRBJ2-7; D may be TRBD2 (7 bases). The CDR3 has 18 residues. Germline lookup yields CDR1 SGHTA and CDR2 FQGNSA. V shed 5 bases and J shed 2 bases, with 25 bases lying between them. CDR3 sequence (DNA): TGTGCCAGCAGCGAAAATAAGGGGGGGACACTCCAAACCTACGAGCAGTACTTC. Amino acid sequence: CASSENKGGTLQTYEQYF.

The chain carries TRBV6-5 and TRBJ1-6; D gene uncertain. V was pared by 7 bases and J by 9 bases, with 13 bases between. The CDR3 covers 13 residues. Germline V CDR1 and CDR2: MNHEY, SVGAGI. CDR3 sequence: CASIKLIGSPLHF. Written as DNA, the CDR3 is TGTGCCAGCATCAAACTGATCGGTTCACCCCTCCACTTT.

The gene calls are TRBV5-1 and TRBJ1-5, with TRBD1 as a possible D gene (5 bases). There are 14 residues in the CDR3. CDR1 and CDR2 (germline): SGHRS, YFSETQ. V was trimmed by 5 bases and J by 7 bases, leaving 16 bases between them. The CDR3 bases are TGCGCCAGCAGTCCCGGGAGGGGCGGACAGCCCCAGCATTTT. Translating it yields CASSPGRGGQPQHF.

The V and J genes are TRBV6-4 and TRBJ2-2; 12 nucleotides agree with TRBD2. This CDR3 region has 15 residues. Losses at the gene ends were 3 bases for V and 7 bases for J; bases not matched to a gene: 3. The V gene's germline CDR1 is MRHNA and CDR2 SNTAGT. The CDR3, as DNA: TGTGCCAGCAGTGAACTAGCGGGGGGCCACGGGGAGCTGTTTTTT. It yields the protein CASSELAGGHGELFF.

The CDR3 region has the DNA TGTGCCAGTAGTATGTACAGGGAAGATGGGACTGAAGCTTTCTTT. Encoded protein: CASSMYREDGTEAFF. V and J are TRBV19 and TRBJ1-1; D perhaps matches TRBD1 (6 bases). The V end lost 3 bases, the J end lost 5 bases, and 16 bases lay between the germline ends. Germline V gene data show CDR1 as LNHDA and CDR2 as SQIVND (reference sequence). CDR3 length: 15 amino acids.

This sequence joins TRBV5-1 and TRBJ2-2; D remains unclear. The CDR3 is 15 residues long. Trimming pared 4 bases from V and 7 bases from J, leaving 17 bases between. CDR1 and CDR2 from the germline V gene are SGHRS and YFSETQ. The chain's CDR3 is CASSPTARTGGELFF. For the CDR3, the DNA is TGCGCCAGCAGCCCGACGGCCCGAACGGGCGGGGAGCTGTTTTTT.

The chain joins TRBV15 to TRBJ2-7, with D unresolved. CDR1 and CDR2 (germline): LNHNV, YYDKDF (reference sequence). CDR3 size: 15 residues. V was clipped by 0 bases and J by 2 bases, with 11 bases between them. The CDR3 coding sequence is TGTGCCACCAGCAGAGATCTGGCGCAGGCCTACGAGCAGTACTTC. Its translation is CATSRDLAQAYEQYF.

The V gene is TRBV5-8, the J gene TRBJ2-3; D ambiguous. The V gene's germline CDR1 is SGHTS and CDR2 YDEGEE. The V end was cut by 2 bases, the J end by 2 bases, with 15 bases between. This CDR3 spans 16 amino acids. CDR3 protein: CASSLTLSTATDTQYF. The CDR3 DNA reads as TGTGCCAGCAGCTTAACCCTTAGTACGGCCACAGATACGCAGTATTTT.

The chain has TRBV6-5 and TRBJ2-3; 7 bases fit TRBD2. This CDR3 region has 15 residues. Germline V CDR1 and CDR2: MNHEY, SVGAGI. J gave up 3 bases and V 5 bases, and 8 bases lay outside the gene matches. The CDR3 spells CASSPSGGITDTQYF. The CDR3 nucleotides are TGTGCCAGCAGTCCGTCGGGGGGTATAACAGATACGCAGTATTTT.

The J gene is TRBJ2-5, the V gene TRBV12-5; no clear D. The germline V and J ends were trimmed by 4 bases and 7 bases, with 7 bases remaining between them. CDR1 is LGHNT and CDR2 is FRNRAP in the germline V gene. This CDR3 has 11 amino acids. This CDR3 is CASGSKGTQYF. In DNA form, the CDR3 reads TGTGCTAGTGGTTCAAAGGGGACCCAGTACTTC. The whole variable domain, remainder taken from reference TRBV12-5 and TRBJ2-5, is DARVTQTPRHKVTEMGQEVTMRCQPILGHNTVFWYRQTMMQGLELLAYFRNRAPLDDSGMPKDRFSAEMPDATLATLKIQPSEPRDSAVYFCASGSKGTQYFGPGTRLLVL.